A single sample gave rise to the 30 T cell receptor beta chains below, sequenced in a study of control samples from healthy donors and cancer patients. The method was immunoSEQ multiplex PCR; TCRdb's version includes in-frame clones alone and lacks a portion of them. The repertoire holds some 79,000 clones, with over 75% as singletons. Sequenced input: blood. The receptors come from a woman aged 45 to 65 in good health.

This rearrangement joins TRBV4-2 to TRBJ2-5; 12 bases map to TRBD2. CDR1 and CDR2 from the germline V gene are LGHNA and YNFKEQ. The CDR3 has 16 residues. The V gene end was trimmed by 0 bases and the J gene end by 5 bases; junction bases not matched to a gene: 4. CDR3 sequence: CASSQELAGGHETQYF. The CDR3 nucleotides read TGTGCCAGCAGCCAAGAACTAGCGGGGGGCCACGAGACCCAGTACTTC.

This clone was seen a single time. V gene TRBV10-2 combines with J gene TRBJ1-1, with D maybe TRBD1 (5 bases). The V end was cut by 6 bases, the J end by 2 bases, with 10 bases between. The CDR3 is 13 residues long. CDR1 WSHSY and CDR2 SAAADI come from the germline V gene. The CDR3 bases are TGCGCCAGCAGATTCGGGGGTAACACTGAAGCTTTCTTT. Translation: CASRFGGNTEAFF.

The chain couples TRBV24-1 to TRBJ2-7; D ambiguous. V lost 4 bases, J lost 0 bases, and 9 bases lay in between. This CDR3 contains 14 residues. Germline-derived CDR1 and CDR2 are KGHDR and SFDVKD. The CDR3 here is CATSDDKFSYEQYF. The CDR3 nucleotides are TGTGCCACCAGTGACGATAAATTCTCCTACGAGCAGTACTTC.

The chain uses TRBV24-1 and TRBJ1-2; tentatively, D is TRBD1 (6 bases). The CDR3 extends over 15 amino acids. V was pared by 3 bases and J by 8 bases, with 18 bases between. From germline, CDR1 is KGHDR and CDR2 SFDVKD. The CDR3: CATSDREQGLKGYTF. The DNA for the CDR3 is TGTGCCACCAGTGATCGAGAACAGGGCCTTAAGGGCTACACCTTC.

The chain uses TRBV2 and TRBJ2-6; D unclear. Per the germline V gene, CDR1 is SNHLY and CDR2 is FYNNEI. This CDR3 has 11 residues. V lost 10 bases and J 1 base, leaving 2 bases between the germline ends. As DNA, the CDR3 is TGTGCCACATCTGGGGCCAACGTCCTGACTTTC. Its translation is CATSGANVLTF.

The chain carries TRBV24-1 and TRBJ1-6; the match to TRBD1 covers 8 bases. The V gene end was trimmed by 3 bases and the J gene end by 6 bases; junction bases not matched to a gene: 6. CDR1 KGHDR and CDR2 SFDVKD come from the germline V gene. This CDR3 spans 16 amino acids. Written as DNA, the CDR3 is TGTGCCACCAGTGATGCCCCGGGACAGGCTAATTCACCCCTCCACTTT. Residues: CATSDAPGQANSPLHF.

V is TRBV7-8 and J is TRBJ1-1, with D possibly TRBD1 on 5 matching bases. This CDR3 is 15 amino acids long. Germline V gene sequence: CDR1 SGHVS, CDR2 FQNEAQ. The V end was cut by 9 bases, the J end by 2 bases, with 19 bases between. CDR3 nucleotide sequence: TGTGCCAGTGTCCCTGGGGGTATTCTTAACACTGAAGCTTTCTTT. Protein sequence: CASVPGGILNTEAFF.

V gene TRBV14 combines with J gene TRBJ2-7; TRBD2 matches at 11 bases. J lost 4 bases, V lost 4 bases, and 18 bases had no gene match. This CDR3 comprises 19 residues. CDR1 is SGHDN, CDR2 FVKESK, per germline. The CDR3 DNA sequence: TGTGCCAGCAGCCCGGGGTTACTAGCGGGAGCCCTCGGGAGGTACGAGCAGTACTTC. This encodes CASSPGLLAGALGRYEQYF.

CDR3 in amino acids: CATSRARLANLNEQFF. The CDR3 DNA reads TGTGCCACCAGCAGAGCGCGACTAGCGAACCTTAATGAGCAGTTCTTC. The chain links TRBV15 to TRBJ2-1, with 8 bases aligning to TRBD2. Germline V gene lookup returns CDR1 LNHNV and CDR2 YYDKDF (reference sequence). V lost 1 base to trimming and J lost 7 bases; unmatched junction nucleotides: 9. The CDR3 consists of 16 residues. Looking up the rest from reference TRBV15 and TRBJ2-1 gives the full variable domain: DAMVIQNPRYQVTQFGKPVTLSCSQTLNHNVMYWYQQKSSQAPKLLFHYYDKDFNNEADTPDNFQSRRPNTSFCFLDIRSPGLGDTAMYLCATSRARLANLNEQFFGPGTRLTVL.

The rearrangement joins TRBV12-3 or TRBV12-4 to TRBJ2-1; D not certain. V was trimmed by 7 bases and J by 0 bases, leaving 7 bases between them. The CDR3 runs 13 residues. CDR3 in amino acids: CASMRSSYNEQFF. DNA of the CDR3: TGTGCCAGCATGCGGAGCTCCTACAATGAGCAGTTCTTC.

V is TRBV6-1 and J is TRBJ2-7; 7 positions match TRBD1. V lost 4 bases, J lost 5 bases, and 14 bases stayed unmatched. Germline CDR1 is MNHNS and CDR2 is SASEGT. The CDR3 is 16 amino acids. The CDR3 is CASSGLQGIYPHEQYF. The CDR3 DNA reads TGTGCCAGCAGTGGACTACAGGGGATCTATCCCCACGAGCAGTACTTC.

The chain combines TRBV30 with TRBJ1-2, with D possibly matching TRBD1 (6 bases). This CDR3 region has 11 residues. Trimming pared 4 bases from V and 8 bases from J, leaving 11 bases between. Germline assignment: CDR1 GTSNPN and CDR2 SVGIG (reference sequence). As DNA, the CDR3 is TGTGCCTGGATACAGGGAAGCGGCTACACCTTC. This gives the protein CAWIQGSGYTF.

V is TRBV7-9 and J is TRBJ2-1; 9 bases are shared with TRBD1. Germline V CDR1 and CDR2: SEHNR, FQNEAQ (reference sequence). J gave up 4 bases and V 2 bases, and 6 bases lay outside the gene matches. The CDR3 runs 16 residues. In nucleotides, the CDR3 is TGTGCCAGCAGCTTATGGGGGACAGGGCCTTACAATGAGCAGTTCTTC. Amino acid sequence: CASSLWGTGPYNEQFF.

The chain employs TRBV5-4 and TRBJ2-5; possible D gene TRBD2, 6 bases. CDR1 and CDR2 from the germline V gene are SGHNT and YYREEE (reference sequence). The CDR3 has 16 amino acids. V gave up 4 bases and J gave up 4 bases, with 20 bases separating them. The chain's CDR3 is CASSLTRGSGRETQYF. The CDR3 DNA reads TGTGCCAGCAGCCTGACTAGGGGAAGCGGGCGAGAGACCCAGTACTTC.

The chain combines TRBV6-2 or TRBV6-3 with TRBJ1-5, with D possibly TRBD1 on 6 matching bases. With 4 bases removed from V and 2 bases from J, the gap between germline ends came to 12 bases. The CDR3 sequence is 15 residues long. Looked up from germline, CDR1 is MNHEY and CDR2 is SVGEGT. The CDR3 bases are TGTGCCAGCAGTTCCCGCAGGGGTGGCAATCAGCCCCAGCATTTT. It is translated as CASSSRRGGNQPQHF.

The V and J genes are TRBV11-3 and TRBJ1-1, with TRBD1 matching 7 bases. V trimming: 1 base; J trimming: 7 bases; junction bases outside the gene matches: 3. The CDR3 totals 13 residues. CDR1 and CDR2 (germline): SGHNT, YENEEA. The CDR3 protein is CASSLAGTDEAFF. The CDR3 DNA follows: TGTGCCAGCAGCTTAGCTGGGACAGATGAAGCTTTCTTT.

The J gene is TRBJ2-2, the V gene TRBV4-1; D unresolved. This CDR3 is 15 amino acids long. V lost 0 bases and J 4 bases, leaving 9 bases between the germline ends. Germline V gene sequence: CDR1 MGHRA, CDR2 YSYEKL. CDR3 DNA: TGCGCCAGCAGCCAAGAACCGGGTTTCACCGGGGAGCTGTTTTTT. Protein sequence: CASSQEPGFTGELFF.

V gene TRBV18 combines with J gene TRBJ2-2; D remains unclear. CDR1 is KGHSH, CDR2 LQKENI, per germline. V was cut by 3 bases and J by 4 bases, with 6 bases left in between. The CDR3 length is 13 residues. The CDR3 nucleotides read TGTGCCAGCTCACCTCGTCCCACCGGGGAGCTGTTTTTT. It encodes CASSPRPTGELFF.

The rearrangement uses TRBV28 and TRBJ1-1; a weak D match, TRBD1 (6 bases). Per the germline V gene, CDR1 is MDHEN and CDR2 is SYDVKM. CDR3 size: 15 residues. V was clipped by 5 bases and J by 3 bases, with 16 bases between them. CDR3: CASSLSGGRYTEAFF. Here the CDR3 DNA reads TGTGCCAGCAGTCTAAGTGGGGGCAGGTACACTGAAGCTTTCTTT.

The chain has TRBV7-6 and TRBJ1-3, with D tentatively TRBD1 (5 bases). The V gene's germline CDR1 is SGHVS and CDR2 FNYEAQ. V was clipped by 5 bases and J by 2 bases, with 19 bases between them. This CDR3 contains 17 residues. CDR3 DNA: TGTGCCAGCAGCCCCATCGGGGTAGGGGCTACTGGAAACACCATATATTTT. This sequence encodes CASSPIGVGATGNTIYF.

The V gene is TRBV9, the J gene TRBJ1-4; D remains unclear. Trimming removed 4 bases at V and 8 bases at J, with 15 bases between. Germline lookup yields CDR1 SGDLS and CDR2 YYNGEE. The CDR3 runs to 14 residues. The DNA for the CDR3 is TGTGCCAGCAGCCCGACCTTAGCCGGGGAAAAACTGTTTTTT. Protein product: CASSPTLAGEKLFF.

The chain uses TRBV30 and TRBJ2-2; D is ambiguous. Germline V gene data show CDR1 as GTSNPN and CDR2 as SVGIG (reference sequence). The CDR3 runs to 13 residues. V was trimmed by 3 bases and J by 3 bases, leaving 8 bases between them. The CDR3 loop reads CAWSSAYTGELFF. In DNA, the CDR3 is TGTGCCTGGAGCTCTGCGTACACCGGGGAGCTGTTTTTT. Together with reference TRBV30 and TRBJ2-2, the CDR3 gives the full variable domain: SQTIHQWPATLVQPVGSPLSLECTVEGTSNPNLYWYRQAAGRGLQLLFYSVGIGQISSEVPQNLSASRPQDRQFILSSKKLLLSDSGFYLCAWSSAYTGELFFGEGSRLTVL.

The chain joins TRBV19 to TRBJ1-2, with TRBD1 matching over 7 bases. CDR1 is LNHDA, CDR2 SQIVND, per germline (reference sequence). Trimming removed 1 base from V and 5 bases from J; junction bases left unmatched: 1. CDR3 length equals 13 residues. CDR3 loop: CASSIAQGYGYTF. CDR3 coding DNA: TGTGCCAGTAGTATAGCACAGGGGTATGGCTACACCTTC.

This chain joins TRBV5-1 and TRBJ2-2, with D unresolved. With 3 bases removed from V and 7 bases from J, the gap between germline ends came to 19 bases. The CDR3 covers 16 residues. Germline V CDR1 and CDR2: SGHRS, YFSETQ. The CDR3 region has the DNA TGCGCCAGCAGCTCCGGAAGTCTTGGCAGTATCGGGGAGCTGTTTTTT. Amino acids: CASSSGSLGSIGELFF.

The chain recombines TRBV24-1 with TRBJ2-3, with TRBD2 matching 11 bases. Losses at the gene ends were 0 bases for V and 4 bases for J; bases not matched to a gene: 8. Germline V CDR1 and CDR2: KGHDR, SFDVKD. This CDR3 spans 18 amino acids. The CDR3 spells CATSDLQSLAGGADTQYF. The CDR3 DNA reads TGTGCCACCAGTGATTTGCAGTCGCTAGCGGGAGGCGCAGATACGCAGTATTTT.

The V call is TRBV28, the J call TRBJ2-1; the D is unclear. CDR3 length: 13 residues. Germline V gene sequence: CDR1 MDHEN, CDR2 SYDVKM. Trimming took 5 bases from V and 5 from J, leaving 10 bases between them. As DNA, the CDR3 is TGTGCCAGCAGTCTCGGACCAGACAATGAGCAGTTCTTC. Translation: CASSLGPDNEQFF. Looking up the rest from reference TRBV28 and TRBJ2-1 gives the full variable domain: DVKVTQSSRYLVKRTGEKVFLECVQDMDHENMFWYRQDPGLGLRLIYFSYDVKMKEKGDIPEGYSVSREKKERFSLILESASTNQTSMYLCASSLGPDNEQFFGPGTRLTVL.

The chain combines TRBV10-1 with TRBJ1-3; no reliable D call. The CDR3 extends over 17 amino acids. The ends were cut back, 8 bases at V and 0 bases at J, with 20 bases in the middle. Germline values: CDR1 WNHNN, CDR2 SYGVQD (reference sequence). Here the CDR3 DNA reads TGCGCCAGCTTCCCCGTGGTTACCGCTTTCTCTGGAAACACCATATATTTT. This gives the protein CASFPVVTAFSGNTIYF.

CDR3 DNA sequence: TGTGCCAGCAGCTTACCGGGACAGCAAGAGACCCAGTACTTC. Encoded protein: CASSLPGQQETQYF. The genes are TRBV5-6 and TRBJ2-5, with TRBD1 identical over 7 bases. Trimming cost V 2 bases and J 2 bases; bases outside gene matches: 3. CDR3 length: 14 amino acids. Germline values: CDR1 SGHDT, CDR2 YYEEEE. The full variable domain, its missing parts supplied by reference TRBV5-6 and TRBJ2-5, is DAGVTQSPTHLIKTRGQQVTLRCSPKSGHDTVSWYQQALGQGPQFIFQYYEEEERQRGNFPDRFSGHQFPNYSSELNVNALLLGDSALYLCASSLPGQQETQYFGPGTRLLVL.

This clone was seen a single time. V and J are TRBV9 and TRBJ2-3; 12 nucleotides align to TRBD1. Looked up from germline, CDR1 is SGDLS and CDR2 is YYNGEE. Trimming at V came to 0 bases and at J to 4 bases, leaving 6 bases not matched to a gene. The CDR3 loop spans 17 amino acids. The CDR3 sequence: CASSVVSGQGASDTQYF. DNA of the CDR3: TGTGCCAGCAGCGTAGTATCGGGACAGGGGGCTTCAGATACGCAGTATTTT.

This sequence joins TRBV4-2 and TRBJ2-1; D perhaps matches TRBD2 (5 bases). Trimming pared 0 bases from V and 7 bases from J, leaving 19 bases between. Per germline, CDR1 LGHNA and CDR2 YNFKEQ. The CDR3 sequence is 17 residues long. CDR3 region: CASSQEQTPSGLNEQFF. The CDR3 DNA follows: TGTGCCAGCAGCCAAGAGCAGACTCCCTCGGGATTAAATGAGCAGTTCTTC.